Sequencing of this TCR beta chain was carried out in a study of blood T cell repertoires in COVID-19. Study background: Sample material is recorded as cDNA or gDNA derived from T cells, B-cell-depleted T cells, or PBMCs.

Per germline, CDR1 MDHEN and CDR2 SYDVKM. The CDR3 runs 14 residues. V was pared by 7 bases and J by 10 bases, with 20 bases between. Followed over time, Seattle patients had been enrolled while infection was active. Using immunoSEQ multiplex PCR, the repertoire was profiled, and TCRdb retains in-frame clones only, with some absent. This table holds under 95,000 clones, approximately 90% found once. This sequence was found in a man between 45 and 60 years old with COVID-19, enrolled during active disease. This rearrangement joins TRBV28 to TRBJ2-1, with D perhaps matching TRBD2 (8 bases). Sequenced material: peripheral blood. CDR3 sequence reads: CASTLGVAGQEQFF. CDR3 nucleotide sequence: TGTGCCAGCACCCTGGGGGTAGCGGGACAGGAGCAGTTCTTC.